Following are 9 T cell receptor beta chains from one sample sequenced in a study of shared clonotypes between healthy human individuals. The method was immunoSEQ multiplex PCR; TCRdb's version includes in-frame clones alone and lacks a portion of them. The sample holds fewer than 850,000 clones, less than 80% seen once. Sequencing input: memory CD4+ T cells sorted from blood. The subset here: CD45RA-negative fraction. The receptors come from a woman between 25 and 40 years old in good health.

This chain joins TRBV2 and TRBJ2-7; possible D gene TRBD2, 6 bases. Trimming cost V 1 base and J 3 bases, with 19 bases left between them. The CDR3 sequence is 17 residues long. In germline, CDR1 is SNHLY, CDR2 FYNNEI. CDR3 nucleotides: TGTGCCAGCAGTGAAGGTTGGCGGGGCCGAGGGTACTACGAGCAGTACTTC. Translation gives CASSEGWRGRGYYEQYF. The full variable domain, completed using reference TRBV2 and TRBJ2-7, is EPEVTQTPSHQVTQMGQEVILRCVPISNHLYFYWYRQILGQKVEFLVSFYNNEISEKSEIFDDQFSVERPDGSNFTLKIRSTKLEDSAMYFCASSEGWRGRGYYEQYFGPGTRLTVT.

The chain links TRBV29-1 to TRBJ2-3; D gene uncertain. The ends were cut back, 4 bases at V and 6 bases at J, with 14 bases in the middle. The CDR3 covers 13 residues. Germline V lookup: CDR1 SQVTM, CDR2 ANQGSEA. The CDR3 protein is CSVAGKGSDTQYF. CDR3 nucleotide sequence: TGCAGCGTTGCCGGCAAGGGCTCCGATACGCAGTATTTT.

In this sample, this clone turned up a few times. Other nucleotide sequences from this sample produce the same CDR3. CDR3 in amino acids: CASSGRGRGYTF. For the CDR3, the DNA is TGTGCCAGCAGTGGGAGGGGGCGAGGCTACACCTTC. The chain recombines TRBV6-5 with TRBJ1-2, with 7 bases identical to TRBD1. The CDR3 spans 12 residues. Trimming at V came to 5 bases and at J to 8 bases, leaving 5 bases not matched to a gene. Germline V CDR1 and CDR2: MNHEY, SVGAGI.

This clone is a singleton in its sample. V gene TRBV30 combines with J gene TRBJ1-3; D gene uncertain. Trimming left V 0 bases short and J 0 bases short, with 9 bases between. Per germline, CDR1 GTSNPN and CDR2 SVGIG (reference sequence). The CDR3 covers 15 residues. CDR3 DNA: TGTGCCTGGAGTGTACCCTCTGACTCTGGAAACACCATATATTTT. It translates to CAWSVPSDSGNTIYF.

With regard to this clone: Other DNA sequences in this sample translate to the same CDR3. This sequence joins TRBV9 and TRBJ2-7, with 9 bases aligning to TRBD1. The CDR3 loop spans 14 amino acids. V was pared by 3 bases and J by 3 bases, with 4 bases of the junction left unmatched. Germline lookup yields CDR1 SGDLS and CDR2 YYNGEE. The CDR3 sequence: CASSAGQGNYEQYF. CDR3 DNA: TGTGCCAGCAGCGCGGGACAGGGTAACTACGAGCAGTACTTC.

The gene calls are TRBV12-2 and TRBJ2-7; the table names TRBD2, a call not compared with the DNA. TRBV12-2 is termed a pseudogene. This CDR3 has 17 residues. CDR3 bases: TGTGCAAGTCGCTTTAAGTTGGGACCTAGCGGGACCTACGAGCAGTACTTC. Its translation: CASRFKLGPSGTYEQYF.

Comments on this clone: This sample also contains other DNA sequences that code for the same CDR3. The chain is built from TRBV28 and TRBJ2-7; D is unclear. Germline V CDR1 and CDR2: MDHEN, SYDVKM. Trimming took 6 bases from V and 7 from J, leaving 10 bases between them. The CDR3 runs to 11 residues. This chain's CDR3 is CASSTLGEQYF. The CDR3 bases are TGTGCCAGCAGCACCCTGGGGGAGCAGTACTTC.

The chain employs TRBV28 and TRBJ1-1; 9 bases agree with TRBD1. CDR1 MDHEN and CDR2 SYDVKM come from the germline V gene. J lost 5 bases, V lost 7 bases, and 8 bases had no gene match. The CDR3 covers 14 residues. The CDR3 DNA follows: TGTGCCAGCAATATAAACAGGGGGCGGACTGAAGCTTTCTTT. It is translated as CASNINRGRTEAFF.

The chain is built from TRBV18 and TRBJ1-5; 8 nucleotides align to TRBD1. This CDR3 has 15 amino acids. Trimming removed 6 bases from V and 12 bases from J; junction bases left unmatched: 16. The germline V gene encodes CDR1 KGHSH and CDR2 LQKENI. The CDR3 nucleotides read TGTGCCAGCTCGCAGCGACAGGGGAAAGGGTCGAACCAGCATTTT. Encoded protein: CASSQRQGKGSNQHF.